This TCR beta chain originates from a study of tumor-infiltrating lymphocytes in primary liver carcinoma. Study conclusions and caveats: Overlap between tumor regions exceeded overlap of tumor with adjacent tissue or blood.

With respect to this clonotype: Its specificity is not known.

cDNA specific to TCR beta was made from about 550 ng of total RNA, with a constant-region primer employed for priming. Sequencing libraries for TCR beta derived from three nested multiplex PCR rounds that used slightly modified ARM-PCR. Rounds one and two of PCR, each of 10 cycles, were primed with TRBV1-TRBV30 forward primers and a C-beta reverse primer. One entry per CDR3 protein results from TCRdb running MiXCR on the multiplex PCR reads. The sample comprises about 48,000 distinct CDR3 sequences, 70% to 80% of which are singletons, and 20% to 30% rests with the top ten. Germline V gene lookup returns CDR1 SGHVS and CDR2 FQNEAQ. Trimming took 11 bases from V and 5 from J; bases not matched to a gene: 14. The CDR3 is made up of 15 amino acids. Starting material for RNA and DNA co-extraction consisted of about 17-32 mg of unsorted bulk tissue.

This TCR was recovered from a man aged 35-49 years with primary liver carcinoma and hepatitis B virus infection. The rearrangement links TRBV7-8 to TRBJ2-7, with TRBD2 matching 11 bases. The material sequenced was liver tumor tissue from sampling region 3. As to subset: tumor region T3, left-lateral pole. The CDR3 DNA is TGTGCCTGCGGCTTAGGTCTAGCGGGAGGAAACGAGCAGTACTTC. This gives the protein CACGLGLAGGNEQYF. Supplemented by reference TRBV7-8 and TRBJ2-7, the full variable domain reads GAGVSQSPRYKVAKRGQDVALRCDPISGHVSLFWYQQALGQGPEFLTYFQNEAQLDKSGLPSDRFFAERPEGSVSTLKIQRTQQEDSAVYLCACGLGLAGGNEQYFGPGTRLTVT.